The rows below give T cell receptor beta chains drawn from one sample of a study of response to subunit inactivated influenza vaccine. TCRdb fed the RT-PCR reads into MiXCR, producing one record per CDR3 protein. The sample consists of about 190,000 distinct CDR3 sequences, roughly 14% of them appearing once. The material was CD8+ T cells sorted from PBMCs, obtained less than 6 days after vaccination. These receptors all stem from a man aged 50-60 years who received an inactivated influenza vaccine. Both conserved end residues are part of each CDR3. D genes are given only for firm matches. For some rows the clone size is stated as once, few or many, or as a class when expanded; others skip it.

clone_size | j_call | v_call | d_call | cdr3_nt | cdr3_aa
many | TRBJ2-1 | TRBV7-9 | TRBD2 | TGTGCCAGCAGCTTAGTCGGAGCGGGAGAGTACAATGAGCAGTTCTTC | CASSLVGAGEYNEQFF
. | TRBJ2-7 | TRBV5-1 | . | TGCGCCAGCAGCTTGGCCCCCCCGGACGGGTCTTACGAGCAGTACTTC | CASSLAPPDGSYEQYF
. | TRBJ2-7 | TRBV20-1 | . | TGCAGTGCTAGAGATCTCCGGGGAGCCTACGAGCAGTACTTC | CSARDLRGAYEQYF
. | TRBJ2-7 | TRBV11-2 | . | TGTGCCAGCGGAGACCAACCCGAGCAGTACTTC | CASGDQPEQYF
. | TRBJ2-7 | TRBV7-9 | . | TGTGCCAGCAGCTTAACTTCCGGGACGCCCCACGAGCAGTACTTC | CASSLTSGTPHEQYF
. | TRBJ2-7 | TRBV12-3/TRBV12-4 | . | TGTGCCAGCAGCATCCTTGGGAAGTCGGCCTACGAGCAGTACTTC | CASSILGKSAYEQYF
. | TRBJ2-2 | TRBV24-1 | TRBD1 | TGTGCCACCAGTGATCGACAGGGGGCCTACGGGGAGCTGTTTTTT | CATSDRQGAYGELFF
. | TRBJ2-3 | TRBV20-1 | TRBD2 | TGCAGTGCTAGTTCGGCGCGGGAGGCAACAGATACGCAGTATTTT | CSASSAREATDTQYF
many | TRBJ2-1 | TRBV6-5 | . | TGTGCCAGCAGTTACTCGCTAGGGGATGAGCAGTTCTTC | CASSYSLGDEQFF
few | TRBJ2-3 | TRBV3-1 | . | TGTGCCAGCAGCCAGGTCTATGTGGCAAACACAGATACGCAGTATTTT | CASSQVYVANTDTQYF
few | TRBJ2-7 | TRBV21-1 | . | TGTGCCAGCAGCAAAGATCCAGGGGGCTACGAGCAGTACTTC | CASSKDPGGYEQYF
few | TRBJ2-1 | TRBV6-2/TRBV6-3 | TRBD2 | TGTGCCAGCAGTTACTCGATAGGACTAGCGGGAGGGCCAGTGAAAAATGAGCAGTTCTTC | CASSYSIGLAGGPVKNEQFF
. | TRBJ2-1 | TRBV7-8 | . | TGTGCCAGCAGCTTATGGGGGCGCGTTTCAGATGAGCAGTTCTTC | CASSLWGRVSDEQFF
. | TRBJ1-5 | TRBV5-6 | . | TGTGCCAGCAGCACAGGGATGAGCAATCAGCCCCAGCATTTT | CASSTGMSNQPQHF
many | TRBJ2-3 | TRBV4-3 | . | TGCGCCAGCAGCCCTACGGACAGATCTAGCACAGATACGCAGTATTTT | CASSPTDRSSTDTQYF
. | TRBJ2-2 | TRBV28 | . | TGTGCCAGCTTTAGTCCCACCGGGGAGCTGTTTTTT | CASFSPTGELFF
. | TRBJ1-3 | TRBV7-8 | . | TGTGCCAGCAGCTTAGCCCCCAGGCTTGGAAACACCATATATTTT | CASSLAPRLGNTIYF
. | TRBJ1-6 | TRBV2 | . | TGTGCCAGCAGTGTCAACAGCCTATATTCACCCCTCCACTTT | CASSVNSLYSPLHF
. | TRBJ2-7 | TRBV28 | . | TGTGCCAGCAGCGCACCGGGACCCGAACTCCCCCACGAGCAGTACTTC | CASSAPGPELPHEQYF
few | TRBJ2-7 | TRBV27 | . | TGTGCCAGCAGTTTAAACGGCGGGGCCGAGCAGTACTTC | CASSLNGGAEQYF
few | TRBJ2-3 | TRBV3-1 | . | TGTGCCAGCAGCCGTCGATTTGAGGCCCTCACAGATACGCAGTATTTT | CASSRRFEALTDTQYF
. | TRBJ2-1 | TRBV4-1 | TRBD1 | TGCGCCAGCAGCCAGAGGGCAGGGGGCTATGAGCAGTTCTTC | CASSQRAGGYEQFF
few | TRBJ2-7 | TRBV10-3 | TRBD1 | TGTGCCGTCGGACCTGGACAGGAAAAATCCTACGAGCAGTACTTC | CAVGPGQEKSYEQYF
. | TRBJ2-7 | TRBV5-1 | TRBD2 | TGCGCCAGCAGCTTGAGGACTAGCGGACCCTACGAGCAGTACTTC | CASSLRTSGPYEQYF
. | TRBJ1-1 | TRBV6-5 | TRBD1 | TGTGCCAGCAGTAACGGGCTGACAGGGGCCCCGAACACTGAAGCTTTCTTT | CASSNGLTGAPNTEAFF
many | TRBJ2-5 | TRBV28 | . | TGTGCCAGCAGTATACACGGCCAGGGAACGACCCAGTACTTC | CASSIHGQGTTQYF
. | TRBJ2-3 | TRBV7-8 | . | TGTGCCAGCAGCTTAGCGCAGGGCCCCGCAGATACGCAGTATTTT | CASSLAQGPADTQYF
few | TRBJ1-3 | TRBV4-2 | . | TGTGCCAGCAGCCAAGCCGGGGACATCTCTGGAAACACCATATATTTT | CASSQAGDISGNTIYF
. | TRBJ2-1 | TRBV4-2 | TRBD2 | TGTGCCAGCAGCCGAGGACCGGGACTAGCGTCCAATGAGCAGTTCTTC | CASSRGPGLASNEQFF
few | TRBJ2-3 | TRBV29-1 | . | TGCAGCGTTGAATGGTCGGTGGACGTCACAGATACGCAGTATTTT | CSVEWSVDVTDTQYF
many | TRBJ2-7 | TRBV20-1 | . | TGCAGTGCTAGACCTAGCTCGGCAGGGCAACTCTACGAGCAGTACTTC | CSARPSSAGQLYEQYF
few | TRBJ2-3 | TRBV9 | . | TGTGCCAGCAGCTCAGGGGGGGGAGCGGGAACAGATACGCAGTATTTT | CASSSGGGAGTDTQYF
many | TRBJ2-7 | TRBV7-9 | . | TGTGCCAGCAGCTCGACGGATTACGAGCAGTACTTC | CASSSTDYEQYF
many | TRBJ2-1 | TRBV4-3 | . | TGCGCCAGCAGCCAAGATAGGGGGAGCTTTTATGAGCAGTTCTTC | CASSQDRGSFYEQFF
. | TRBJ2-7 | TRBV27 | TRBD2 | TGTGCCAGCAGTCCGCTAGCGGGAGGGGACTACGAGCAGTACTTC | CASSPLAGGDYEQYF
many | TRBJ2-3 | TRBV28 | . | TGTGCCAGCAGTTTCCTGAGGGGGGCTAGCACAGATACGCAGTATTTT | CASSFLRGASTDTQYF
. | TRBJ2-1 | TRBV30 | . | TGTGCCTGGAGTCCGGAAGGGGGCTCCTACAATGAGCAGTTCTTC | CAWSPEGGSYNEQFF
few | TRBJ2-2 | TRBV2 | TRBD2 | TGTGCCAGCAGTGTTTCTAGCGGGAGGGCCGGGGAGCTGTTTTTT | CASSVSSGRAGELFF